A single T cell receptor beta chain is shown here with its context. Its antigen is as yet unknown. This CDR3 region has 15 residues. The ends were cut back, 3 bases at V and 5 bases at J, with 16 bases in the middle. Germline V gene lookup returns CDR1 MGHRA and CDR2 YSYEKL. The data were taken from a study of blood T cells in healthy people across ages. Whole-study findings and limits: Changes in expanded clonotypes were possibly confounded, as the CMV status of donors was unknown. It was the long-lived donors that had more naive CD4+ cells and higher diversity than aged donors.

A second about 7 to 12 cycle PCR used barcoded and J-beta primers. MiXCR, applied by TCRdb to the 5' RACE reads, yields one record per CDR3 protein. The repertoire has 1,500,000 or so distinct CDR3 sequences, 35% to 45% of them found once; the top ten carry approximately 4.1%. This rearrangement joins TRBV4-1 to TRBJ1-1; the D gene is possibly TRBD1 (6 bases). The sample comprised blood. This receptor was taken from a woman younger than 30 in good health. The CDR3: CASSQGSDRWTEAFF. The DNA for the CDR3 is TGCGCCAGCAGCCAGGGCTCGGACAGATGGACTGAAGCTTTCTTT.